This T cell receptor beta chain was observed in a study of blood T cell repertoires in COVID-19. Study overall: The United States, Italy and Spain supplied acute and convalescent COVID-19 samples.

Germline CDR1 is SGHVS and CDR2 is FQNEAQ. With 5 bases clipped from V and 0 bases from J, the junction kept 9 bases outside the gene matches. CDR3 length: 16 amino acids. Original handling: The authors estimated nucleated cell counts from reference gene primer amplification. The method was immunoSEQ multiplex PCR; TCRdb's version includes in-frame clones alone and lacks a portion of them. That table is the source of V, J and clone size, and D and trimming were worked out from the DNA. The repertoire holds 25,000 to 30,000 clones, with 80% to 90% as singletons. The sequenced sample was peripheral blood. The sequence was collected from a man aged 60-69 years with acute or convalescent COVID-19. This chain connects TRBV7-8 to TRBJ1-1; the match to TRBD1 covers 7 bases. The CDR3 here is CASSPGGLMMNTEAFF. Here the CDR3 DNA reads TGTGCCAGCAGCCCAGGGGGGCTAATGATGAACACTGAAGCTTTCTTT.